This T cell receptor beta chain was identified in a study of cytomegalovirus exposure and HLA in healthy donors. To note about this clone: What it recognizes is unknown.

Regarding the study as a whole: In a later analysis, 16,951 TCR beta sequences were associated with HLA alleles at 0.05 false discovery rate. DRB1 had the most TCR associations and HLA-C the fewest, a later analysis found, with rates varying by HLA locus.

V lost 3 bases, J lost 4 bases, and 2 bases stayed unmatched. CDR1 MDHEN and CDR2 SYDVKM come from the germline V gene. The CDR3 runs to 14 residues. Researchers ran the PCR with 60 Vbeta and 13 Jbeta primers. Original methodology: The authors later counted 65 million to 80 million unique TCR beta chains, 9 million to 12 million of them shared. TCRdb keeps only in-frame clones here, not all; method: immunoSEQ multiplex PCR. Clonal size and the V and J genes are those of that table, whereas D and trimming came from the DNA. The sample has 100,000 to 150,000 clones; almost 80% are singletons. This receptor was identified in a female donor in good health and CMV-seronegative. The sequencing input was PBMCs. This chain uses TRBV28 with TRBJ2-7; 11 bases agree with TRBD1. The CDR3: CASSLDRGLYEQYF. CDR3 nucleotide sequence: TGTGCCAGCAGTTTGGACAGGGGGCTTTACGAGCAGTACTTC.